This TCR beta chain was found in a study of blood T cells in healthy people across ages. About the research overall: About one barcoded beta molecule per two T cells was captured by template switching.

As for this clonotype: As yet, its antigen is unknown.

The donors, aged roughly 6 to 95, were healthy Caucasians from Russia. Study observations and caveats: More naive CD4+ cells and higher diversity marked long-lived donors relative to aged donors.

The use of a sample-barcoded 5' primer and a J-beta primer mix characterized a second PCR of about 7 to 12 cycles. TCRdb reanalysed the 5' RACE reads using MiXCR and keeps one entry per CDR3 protein. The sample records about 780,000 distinct CDR3 sequences, around 25% being singletons. The CDR3 extends over 15 amino acids. The trim removed 0 bases at V and 7 bases at J, leaving 5 bases unmatched. Germline CDR1 SGDLS, CDR2 YYNGEE. This same sample was also taken into another study, of T cells of mothers and their children. Per that paper: The extracted RNA was employed in its entirety for cDNA synthesis, at about 1.4 ug per 15 ul.

The genes are TRBV9 and TRBJ2-1, with 9 bases that match TRBD2. The specimen sequenced was blood. This TCR derives from a boy between 5 and 17 years old in good health. The CDR3 DNA reads as TGTGCCAGCAGCGTAGCTGGGACTAGCCCGAATGAGCAGTTCTTC. Its translation: CASSVAGTSPNEQFF. The full variable domain, completed using reference TRBV9 and TRBJ2-1, is DSGVTQTPKHLITATGQRVTLRCSPRSGDLSVYWYQQSLDQGLQFLIQYYNGEERAKGNILERFSAQQFPDLHSELNLSSLELGDSALYFCASSVAGTSPNEQFFGPGTRLTVL.